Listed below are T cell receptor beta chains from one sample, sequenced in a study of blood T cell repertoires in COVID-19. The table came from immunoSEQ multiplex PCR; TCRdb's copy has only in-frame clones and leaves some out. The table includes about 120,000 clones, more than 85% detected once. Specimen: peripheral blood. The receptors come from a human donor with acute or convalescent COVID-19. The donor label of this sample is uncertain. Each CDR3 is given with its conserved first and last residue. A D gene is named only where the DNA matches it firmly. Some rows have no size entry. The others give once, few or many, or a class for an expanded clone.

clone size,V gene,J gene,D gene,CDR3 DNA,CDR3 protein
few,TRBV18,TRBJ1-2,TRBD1,TGTGCCAGCTCACCCGGACGGGACAGGAGTCGGGGCTATGGCTACACCTTC,CASSPGRDRSRGYGYTF
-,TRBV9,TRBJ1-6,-,TGTGCCAGCAGCTCTACGGTTGTGAATTCACCCCTCCACTTT,CASSSTVVNSPLHF
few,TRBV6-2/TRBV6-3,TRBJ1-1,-,TGTGCCAGCAGTGAGGGCTTTCGGACTGAAGCTTTCTTT,CASSEGFRTEAFF
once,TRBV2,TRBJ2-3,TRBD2,TGTGCCAGCATCCGGGACACTGGACTAGCGGGCGTTATTCATACGCAGTATTTT,CASIRDTGLAGVIHTQYF
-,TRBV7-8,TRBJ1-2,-,TGTGCCAGCAGCTCGAGACTACAGGACAGTAGGGGCTACACCTTC,CASSSRLQDSRGYTF
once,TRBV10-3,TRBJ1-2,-,TGTGCCATCAGTGACATAGGGAGCTATGGCTACACCTTC,CAISDIGSYGYTF
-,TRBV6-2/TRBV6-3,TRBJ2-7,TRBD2,TGTGCCAGCAGTTACGCTAGCGGGGGCTCCTACGAGCAGTACTTC,CASSYASGGSYEQYF
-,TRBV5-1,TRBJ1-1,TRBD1,TGCGCCAGCAGCTCGGGACAGACGAACACTGAAGCTTTCTTT,CASSSGQTNTEAFF
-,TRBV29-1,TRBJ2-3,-,TGCAGCGTCCCGAACAGAGCAGATACGCAGTATTTT,CSVPNRADTQYF
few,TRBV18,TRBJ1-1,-,TGTGCCAGCTCCCCGAAACTACAGGGAACTGAAGCTTTCTTT,CASSPKLQGTEAFF
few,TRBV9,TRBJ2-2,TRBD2,TGTGCCAGCAGCGTAGCAGTAGGGACTAGCGGGATAATCGGGGAGCTGTTTTTT,CASSVAVGTSGIIGELFF
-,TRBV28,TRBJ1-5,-,TGTGCCAGCAGTTCAGGGTCAGATGGCAATCAGCCCCAGCATTTT,CASSSGSDGNQPQHF
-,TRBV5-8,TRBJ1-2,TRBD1,TGTGCCAGCAGCTTTGCCGGGACAGTTAACTATGGCTACACCTTC,CASSFAGTVNYGYTF
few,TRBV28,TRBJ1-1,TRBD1,TGTGCCAGCACTGGACAGGGGGGAGGGGACACTGAAGCTTTCTTT,CASTGQGGGDTEAFF
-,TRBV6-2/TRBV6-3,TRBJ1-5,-,TGTGCCAGCAGTTACTCTCTTCGAATGAGAGGTAATCAGCCCCAGCATTTT,CASSYSLRMRGNQPQHF
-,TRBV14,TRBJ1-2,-,TGTGCCAGCAGCCAAGATTACGCAGGAATGGGCTATGGCTACACCTTC,CASSQDYAGMGYGYTF
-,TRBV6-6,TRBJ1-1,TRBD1,TGTGCCAGCAGACCTCGAGGGGGAACAGGGGCAGAAGCTTTCTTT,CASRPRGGTGAEAFF
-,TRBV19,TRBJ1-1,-,TGTGCCAGTAGTATAGCCCCCGACACCGGGAACACTGAAGCTTTCTTT,CASSIAPDTGNTEAFF
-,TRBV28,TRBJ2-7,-,TGTGCCAGCAGGGGAGATCCCGGCCGACGTCTAAGCTCCTACGAGCAGTACTTC,CASRGDPGRRLSSYEQYF
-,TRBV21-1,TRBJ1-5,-,TGTGCCAGCAGCTCCCCGGAGGGTAGGCCCCAGCATTTT,CASSSPEGRPQHF
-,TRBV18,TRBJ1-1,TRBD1,TGTGCCAGCTCACCCGGACAGGTTCTCACTGAAGCTTTCTTT,CASSPGQVLTEAFF
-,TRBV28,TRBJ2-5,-,TGTGCCAGCAGAATATCGGGGTTAGAGACCCAGTACTTC,CASRISGLETQYF
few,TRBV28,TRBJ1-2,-,TGTGCCAGTAACGACAGACCCTATGGCTACACCTTC,CASNDRPYGYTF
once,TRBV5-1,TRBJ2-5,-,TGCGCCAGCAGCTTGCGCCCGACAGAATCGGAGACCCAGTACTTC,CASSLRPTESETQYF
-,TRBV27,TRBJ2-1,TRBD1,TGTGCCAGCAGTTTGTCACAGGGGGGTTACAATGAGCAGTTCTTC,CASSLSQGGYNEQFF
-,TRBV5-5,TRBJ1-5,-,TGTGCCAGCAGCCTGTTGAATCAGCCCCAGCATTTT,CASSLLNQPQHF
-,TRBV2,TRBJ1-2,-,TGTGCCAGCAATAGGGAGGATGGCTACACCTTC,CASNREDGYTF
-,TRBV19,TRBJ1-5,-,TGTGCCAGTACCCCACCGACAGGCCCCCGGCCCCAGCATTTT,CASTPPTGPRPQHF
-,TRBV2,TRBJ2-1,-,TGTGCCAGCAGTGAACTAGGATACAATGAGCAGTTCTTC,CASSELGYNEQFF
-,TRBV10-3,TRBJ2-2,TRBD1,TGTGCCATCAGTGAGCGGGGACAGGTGTTTAACACCGGGGAGCTGTTTTTT,CAISERGQVFNTGELFF
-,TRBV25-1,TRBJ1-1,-,TGTGCCAGCAGGACAGTGGGCACTGAAGCTTTCTTT,CASRTVGTEAFF
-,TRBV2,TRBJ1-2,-,TGTGCCAGCAATGGGGCCGACTATGGCTACACCTTC,CASNGADYGYTF
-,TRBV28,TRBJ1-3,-,TGTGCCAGCAGTGTAGGGGGATCCGGGGACACCATATATTTT,CASSVGGSGDTIYF
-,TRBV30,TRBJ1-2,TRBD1,TGTGCCTGGAGTGTACTCAGGGGGCGCGGCTACACCTTC,CAWSVLRGRGYTF
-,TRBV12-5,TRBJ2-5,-,TGTGCTAGTTCGAGGCGGGGGCTCGGGGAGACCCAGTACTTC,CASSRRGLGETQYF
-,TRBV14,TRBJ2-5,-,TGTGCCAGCATCTTATGGAGGAGACAAGAGACCCAGTACTTC,CASILWRRQETQYF
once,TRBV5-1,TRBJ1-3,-,TGCGCCAGCAGCTTGGGGGCAGGGGCCCTCGTTGGAAACACCATATATTTT,CASSLGAGALVGNTIYF
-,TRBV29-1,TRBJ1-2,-,TGCAGCGTTGAACCAGGGGTTAACTATGGCTACACCTTC,CSVEPGVNYGYTF
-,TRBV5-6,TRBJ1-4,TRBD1,TGTGCCAGCAGCAAAACGGGACAGGGGGCGGAAAAACTGTTTTTT,CASSKTGQGAEKLFF
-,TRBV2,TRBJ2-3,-,TGTGCCAGCAGTGAAGGCTTAGATCCAGATACGCAGTATTTT,CASSEGLDPDTQYF
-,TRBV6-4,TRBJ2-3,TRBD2,TGTGCCAGCAGTGTTAGCGGGGGAAGCACAGATACGCAGTATTTT,CASSVSGGSTDTQYF
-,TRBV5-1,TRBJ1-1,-,TGCGCCAGCAGCCTCTCCGGGGGATCCTACACTGAAGCTTTCTTT,CASSLSGGSYTEAFF
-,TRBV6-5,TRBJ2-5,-,TGTGCCAGCTTCCCAGCGTCAACGAAGACCCAGTACTTC,CASFPASTKTQYF
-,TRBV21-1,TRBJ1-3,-,TGTGCCAGCAGCAACCTTGGACAGGGCGAGTGTGGAAACACCATATATTTT,CASSNLGQGECGNTIYF
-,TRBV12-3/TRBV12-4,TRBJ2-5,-,TGTGCCAGCAGTTTTTCGGTACAAGAGACCCAGTACTTC,CASSFSVQETQYF
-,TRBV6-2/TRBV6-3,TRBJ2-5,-,TGTGCCAGCAGTCCCCGTACACGGACCCAGTACTTC,CASSPRTRTQYF
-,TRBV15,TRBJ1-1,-,TGTGCCACCAGCAGAAGAGTGAACACTGAAGCTTTCTTT,CATSRRVNTEAFF
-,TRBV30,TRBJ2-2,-,TGTGCCTGGAGGGCAGGGTCTGCCCCCGGGGAGCTGTTTTTT,CAWRAGSAPGELFF
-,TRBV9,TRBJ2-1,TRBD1,TGTGCCAGCACTTTGACAGGGGCGGACAATGAGCAGTTCTTC,CASTLTGADNEQFF
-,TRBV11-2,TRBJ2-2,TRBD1,TGTGCCAGCAGCTTCTACAGGGGCACCGGGGAGCTGTTTTTT,CASSFYRGTGELFF
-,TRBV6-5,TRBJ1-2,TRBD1,TGTGCCAGCAGATCGACAGGGGAGGATGGCTACACCTTC,CASRSTGEDGYTF
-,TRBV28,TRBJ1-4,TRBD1,TGTGCCAGCAGTTTAGGACAGGGGAGGGGTGAAAAACTGTTTTTT,CASSLGQGRGEKLFF
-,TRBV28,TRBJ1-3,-,TGTGCCAGCAGTTTAAGCCTCGACTCTGGAAACACCATATATTTT,CASSLSLDSGNTIYF
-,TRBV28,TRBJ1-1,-,TGTGCCAGCAGTCTATTATTGAGGGAGAACACTGAAGCTTTCTTT,CASSLLLRENTEAFF
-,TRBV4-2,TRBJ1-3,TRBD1,TGTGCCAGCAGCCAAAATACAGGGGGCTCTGGAAACACCATATATTTT,CASSQNTGGSGNTIYF
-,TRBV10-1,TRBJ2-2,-,TGCGCCAGAAATACTAGCTACACCGGGGAGCTGTTTTTT,CARNTSYTGELFF
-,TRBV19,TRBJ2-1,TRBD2,TGTGCCACCTCGACTAGCGGGAGAGGCAATGAGCAGTTCTTC,CATSTSGRGNEQFF